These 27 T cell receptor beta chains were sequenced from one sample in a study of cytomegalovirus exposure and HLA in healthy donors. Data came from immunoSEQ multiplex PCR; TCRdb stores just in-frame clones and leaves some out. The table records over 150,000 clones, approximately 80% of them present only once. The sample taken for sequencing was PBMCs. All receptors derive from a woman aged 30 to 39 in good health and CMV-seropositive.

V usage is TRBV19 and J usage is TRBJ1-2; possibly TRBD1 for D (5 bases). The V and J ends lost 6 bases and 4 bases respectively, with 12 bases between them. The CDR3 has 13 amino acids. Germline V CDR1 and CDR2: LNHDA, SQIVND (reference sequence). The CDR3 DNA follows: TGTGCCAGTAGCTCCCCGGGGGGCTATGGCTACACCTTC. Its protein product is CASSSPGGYGYTF.

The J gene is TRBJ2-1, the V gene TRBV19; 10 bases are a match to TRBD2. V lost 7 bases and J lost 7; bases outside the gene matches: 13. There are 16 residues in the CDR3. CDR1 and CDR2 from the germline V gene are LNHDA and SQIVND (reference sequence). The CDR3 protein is CASTSLSGRAGNEQFF. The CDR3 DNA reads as TGTGCCAGTACCTCCCTCAGCGGGAGGGCCGGGAATGAGCAGTTCTTC.

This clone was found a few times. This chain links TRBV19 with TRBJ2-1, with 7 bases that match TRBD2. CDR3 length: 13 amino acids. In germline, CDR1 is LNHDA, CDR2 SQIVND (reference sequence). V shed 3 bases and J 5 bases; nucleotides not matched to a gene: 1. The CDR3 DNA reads TGTGCCAGTAGTATGCTAGCGGACAATGAGCAGTTCTTC. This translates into CASSMLADNEQFF.

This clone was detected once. The CDR3 region has the DNA TGCGCCAGCAGCTTGAGGAGCGGGGGCGATGAGCAGTTCTTC. It specifies CASSLRSGGDEQFF. The chain combines TRBV5-1 with TRBJ2-1, with 8 bases lining up with TRBD2. CDR3 size: 14 residues. V shed 1 base, J shed 8 bases, and the junction held 5 bases outside the gene matches. Germline values: CDR1 SGHRS, CDR2 YFSETQ.

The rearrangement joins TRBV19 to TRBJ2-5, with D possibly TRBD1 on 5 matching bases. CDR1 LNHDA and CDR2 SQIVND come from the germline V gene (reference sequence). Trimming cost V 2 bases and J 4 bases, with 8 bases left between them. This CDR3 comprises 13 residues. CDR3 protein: CASSIITGETQYF. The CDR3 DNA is TGTGCCAGTAGTATAATTACAGGAGAGACCCAGTACTTC.

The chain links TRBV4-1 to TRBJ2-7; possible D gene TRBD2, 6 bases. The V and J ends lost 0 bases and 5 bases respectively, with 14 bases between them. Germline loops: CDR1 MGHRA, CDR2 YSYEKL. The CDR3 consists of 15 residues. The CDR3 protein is CASSQDRPGRDEQYF. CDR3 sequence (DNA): TGCGCCAGCAGCCAAGACCGTCCCGGGAGAGACGAGCAGTACTTC.

CDR3 in amino acids: CASSIVATEEQYF. The CDR3 region has the DNA TGTGCCAGTAGTATAGTTGCAACGGAGGAGCAGTACTTC. This rearrangement joins TRBV19 to TRBJ2-7; D is unresolved. This CDR3 contains 13 residues. Germline V CDR1 and CDR2: LNHDA, SQIVND (reference sequence). Between the trimmed V and J ends, which lost 1 base and 7 bases, there was a span of 11 bases.

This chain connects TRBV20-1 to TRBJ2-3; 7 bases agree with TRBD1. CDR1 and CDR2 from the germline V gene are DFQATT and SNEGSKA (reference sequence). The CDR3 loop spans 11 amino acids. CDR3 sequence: CSGQGADTQYF. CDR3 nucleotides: TGCAGCGGGCAGGGGGCAGATACGCAGTATTTT.

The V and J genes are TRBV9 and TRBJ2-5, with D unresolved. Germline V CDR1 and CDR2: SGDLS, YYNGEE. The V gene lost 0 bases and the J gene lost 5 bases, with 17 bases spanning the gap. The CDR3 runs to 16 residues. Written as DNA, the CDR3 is TGTGCCAGCAGCGTAGCTACGCAACGGAGTGCGGAGACCCAGTACTTC. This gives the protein CASSVATQRSAETQYF.

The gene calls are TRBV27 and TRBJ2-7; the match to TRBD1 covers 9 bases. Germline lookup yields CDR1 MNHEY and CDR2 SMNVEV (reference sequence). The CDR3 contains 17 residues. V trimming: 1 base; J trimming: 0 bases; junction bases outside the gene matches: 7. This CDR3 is CASSLYPPTGGSYEQYF. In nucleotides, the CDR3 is TGTGCCAGCAGTTTATACCCCCCGACAGGGGGCTCCTACGAGCAGTACTTC.

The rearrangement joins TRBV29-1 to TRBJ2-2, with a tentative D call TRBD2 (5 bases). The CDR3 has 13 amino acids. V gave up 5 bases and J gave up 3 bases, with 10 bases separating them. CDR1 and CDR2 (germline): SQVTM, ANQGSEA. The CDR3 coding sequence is TGCAGCGTTACGCCGGGATACACCGGGGAGCTGTTTTTT. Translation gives CSVTPGYTGELFF.

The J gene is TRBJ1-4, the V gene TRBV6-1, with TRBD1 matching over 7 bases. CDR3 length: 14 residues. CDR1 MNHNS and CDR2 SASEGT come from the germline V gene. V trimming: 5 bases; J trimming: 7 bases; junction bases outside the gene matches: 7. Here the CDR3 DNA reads TGTGCCAGCAGTCCTCACAGGGGTGGTGAAAAACTGTTTTTT. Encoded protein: CASSPHRGGEKLFF.

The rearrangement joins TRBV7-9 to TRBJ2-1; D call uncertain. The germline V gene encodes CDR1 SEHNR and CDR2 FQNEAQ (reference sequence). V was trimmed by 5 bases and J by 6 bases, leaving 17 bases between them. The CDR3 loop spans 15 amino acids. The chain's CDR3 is CASSIDPSIPNEQFF. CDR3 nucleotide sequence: TGTGCCAGCAGCATCGATCCTAGTATCCCCAATGAGCAGTTCTTC.

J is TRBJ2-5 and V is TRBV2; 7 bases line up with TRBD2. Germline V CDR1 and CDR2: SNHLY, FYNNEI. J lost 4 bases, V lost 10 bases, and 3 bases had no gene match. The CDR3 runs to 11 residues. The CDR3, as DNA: TGTGCCACCTCGGGAGGAGAGACCCAGTACTTC. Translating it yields CATSGGETQYF.

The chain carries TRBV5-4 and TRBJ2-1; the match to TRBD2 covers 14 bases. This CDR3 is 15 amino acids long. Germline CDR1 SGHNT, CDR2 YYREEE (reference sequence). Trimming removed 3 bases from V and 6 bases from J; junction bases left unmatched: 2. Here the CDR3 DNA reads TGTGCCAGCAGCTCCGGGACTAGCGGGAGCAATGAGCAGTTCTTC. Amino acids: CASSSGTSGSNEQFF.

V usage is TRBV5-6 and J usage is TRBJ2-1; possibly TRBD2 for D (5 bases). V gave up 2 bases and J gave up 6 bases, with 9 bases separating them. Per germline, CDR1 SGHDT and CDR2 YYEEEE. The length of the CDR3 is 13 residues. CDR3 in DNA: TGTGCCAGCAGCTTCACTAGTCTCAATGAGCAGTTCTTC. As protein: CASSFTSLNEQFF.

The CDR3 loop reads CASSDPLAGPNTDTQYF. Written as DNA, the CDR3 is TGTGCCAGCAGTGATCCGTTAGCGGGCCCGAACACAGATACGCAGTATTTT. The V and J genes are TRBV2 and TRBJ2-3, with TRBD2 matching 7 bases. From germline, CDR1 is SNHLY and CDR2 FYNNEI. The V segment lost 3 bases and the J segment 2 bases; nucleotides outside the gene matches: 11. The CDR3 spans 17 residues.

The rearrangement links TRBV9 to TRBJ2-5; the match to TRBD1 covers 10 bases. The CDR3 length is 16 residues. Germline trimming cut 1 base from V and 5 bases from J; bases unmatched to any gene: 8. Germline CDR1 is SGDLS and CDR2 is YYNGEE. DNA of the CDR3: TGTGCCAGCAGCGTACGTAGCGACAGGGGGCTGGAGACCCAGTACTTC. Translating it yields CASSVRSDRGLETQYF. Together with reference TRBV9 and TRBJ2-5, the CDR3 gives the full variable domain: DSGVTQTPKHLITATGQRVTLRCSPRSGDLSVYWYQQSLDQGLQFLIQYYNGEERAKGNILERFSAQQFPDLHSELNLSSLELGDSALYFCASSVRSDRGLETQYFGPGTRLLVL.

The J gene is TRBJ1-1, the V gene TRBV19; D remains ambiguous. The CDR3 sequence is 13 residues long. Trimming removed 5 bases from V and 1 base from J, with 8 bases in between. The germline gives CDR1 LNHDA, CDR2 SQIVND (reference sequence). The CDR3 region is CASSFLENTEAFF. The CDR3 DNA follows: TGTGCCAGTAGTTTTCTAGAGAACACTGAAGCTTTCTTT.

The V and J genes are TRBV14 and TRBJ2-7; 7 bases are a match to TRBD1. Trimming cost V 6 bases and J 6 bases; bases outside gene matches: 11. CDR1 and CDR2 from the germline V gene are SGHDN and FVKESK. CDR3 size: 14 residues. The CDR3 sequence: CASSLNRDSGEQYF. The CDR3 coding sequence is TGTGCCAGCAGTTTGAACCGGGACAGTGGCGAGCAGTACTTC.

The CDR3 reads CASSIVAGRSNEQFF. The CDR3 DNA reads TGTGCCAGTAGTATAGTAGCGGGCAGGTCCAATGAGCAGTTCTTC. The rearrangement links TRBV19 to TRBJ2-1; 7 nucleotides align to TRBD2. The V and J ends lost 1 base and 6 bases, in that order; junction bases with no gene match: 6. Germline CDR1 and CDR2: LNHDA and SQIVND (reference sequence). This CDR3 contains 15 residues.

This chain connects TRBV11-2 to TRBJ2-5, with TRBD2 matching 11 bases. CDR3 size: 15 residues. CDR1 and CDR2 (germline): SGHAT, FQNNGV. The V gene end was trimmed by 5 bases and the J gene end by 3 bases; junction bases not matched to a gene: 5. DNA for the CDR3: TGTGCCAGCAGCCCCCTGGGACTAGCGGAAGAGACCCAGTACTTC. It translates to CASSPLGLAEETQYF.

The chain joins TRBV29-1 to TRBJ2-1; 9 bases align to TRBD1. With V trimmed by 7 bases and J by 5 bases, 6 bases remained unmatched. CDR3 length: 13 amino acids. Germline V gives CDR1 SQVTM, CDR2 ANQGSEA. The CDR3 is CSAGQGSNNEQFF. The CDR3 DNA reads TGCAGCGCGGGACAGGGATCCAACAATGAGCAGTTCTTC.

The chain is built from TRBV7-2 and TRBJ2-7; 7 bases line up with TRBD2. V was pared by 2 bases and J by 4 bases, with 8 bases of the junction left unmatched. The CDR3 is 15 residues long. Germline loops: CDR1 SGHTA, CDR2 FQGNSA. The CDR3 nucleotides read TGTGCCAGCAGCTTAAAAGCGGGACTGGAATACGAGCAGTACTTC. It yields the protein CASSLKAGLEYEQYF.

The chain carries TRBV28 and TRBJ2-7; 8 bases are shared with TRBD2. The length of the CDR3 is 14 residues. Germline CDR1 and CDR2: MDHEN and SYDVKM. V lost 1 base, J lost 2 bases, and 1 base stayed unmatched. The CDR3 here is CASSLSGGPYEQYF. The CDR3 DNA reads TGTGCCAGCAGTTTATCGGGAGGGCCCTACGAGCAGTACTTC.

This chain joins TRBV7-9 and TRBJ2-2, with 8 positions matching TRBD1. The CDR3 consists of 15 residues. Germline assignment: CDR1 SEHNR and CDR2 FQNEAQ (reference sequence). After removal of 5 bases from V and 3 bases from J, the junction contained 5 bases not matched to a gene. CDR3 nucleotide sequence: TGTGCCAGCAGCCGAGGACAGGGCGACACCGGGGAGCTGTTTTTT. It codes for CASSRGQGDTGELFF.

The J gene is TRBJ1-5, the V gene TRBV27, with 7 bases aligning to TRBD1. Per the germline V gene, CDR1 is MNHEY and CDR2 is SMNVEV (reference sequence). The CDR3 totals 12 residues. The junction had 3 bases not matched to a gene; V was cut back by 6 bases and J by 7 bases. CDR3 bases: TGTGCCAGCAGGACAGGGTTACAGCCCCAGCATTTT. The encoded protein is CASRTGLQPQHF.